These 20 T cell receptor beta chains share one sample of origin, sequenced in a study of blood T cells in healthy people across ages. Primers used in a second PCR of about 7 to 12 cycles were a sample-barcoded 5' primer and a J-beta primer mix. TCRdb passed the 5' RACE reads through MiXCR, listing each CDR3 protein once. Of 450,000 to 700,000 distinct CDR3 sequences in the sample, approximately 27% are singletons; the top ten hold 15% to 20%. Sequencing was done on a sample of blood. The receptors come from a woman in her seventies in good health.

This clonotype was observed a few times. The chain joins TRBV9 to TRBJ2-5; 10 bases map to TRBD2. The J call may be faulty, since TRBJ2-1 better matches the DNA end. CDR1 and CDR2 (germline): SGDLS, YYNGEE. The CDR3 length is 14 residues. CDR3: CASSASGGAREQFF. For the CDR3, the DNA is TGTGCCAGCAGCGCCAGCGGGGGGGCTCGAGAGCAGTTCTTC.

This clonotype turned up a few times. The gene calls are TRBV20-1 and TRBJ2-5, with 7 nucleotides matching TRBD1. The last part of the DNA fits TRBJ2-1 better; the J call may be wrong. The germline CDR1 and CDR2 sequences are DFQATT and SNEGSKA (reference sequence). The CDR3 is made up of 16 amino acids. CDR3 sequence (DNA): TGCAGTGCTGAACCCGGGACAGCCATCTCCTACAATGAGCAGTTCTTC. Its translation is CSAEPGTAISYNEQFF.

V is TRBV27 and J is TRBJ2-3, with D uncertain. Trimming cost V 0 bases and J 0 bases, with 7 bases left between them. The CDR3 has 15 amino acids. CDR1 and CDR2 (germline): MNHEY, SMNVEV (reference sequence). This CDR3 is CASSLSRRSTDTQYF. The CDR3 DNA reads TGTGCCAGCAGTTTATCCAGACGAAGCACAGATACGCAGTATTTT.

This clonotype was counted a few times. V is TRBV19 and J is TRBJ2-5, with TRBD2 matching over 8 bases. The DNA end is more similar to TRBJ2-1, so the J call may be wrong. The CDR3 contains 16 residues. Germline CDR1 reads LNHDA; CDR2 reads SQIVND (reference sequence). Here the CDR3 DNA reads TGTGCCAGTAGCTTGACCTCGGGGGGGTTCTACAATGAGCAGTTCTTC. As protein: CASSLTSGGFYNEQFF.

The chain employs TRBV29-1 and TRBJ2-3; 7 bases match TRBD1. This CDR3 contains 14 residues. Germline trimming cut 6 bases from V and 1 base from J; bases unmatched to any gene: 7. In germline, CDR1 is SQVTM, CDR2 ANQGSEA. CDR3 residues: CSVEGQTRTDTQYF. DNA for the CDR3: TGCAGCGTAGAGGGACAGACACGCACAGATACGCAGTATTTT.

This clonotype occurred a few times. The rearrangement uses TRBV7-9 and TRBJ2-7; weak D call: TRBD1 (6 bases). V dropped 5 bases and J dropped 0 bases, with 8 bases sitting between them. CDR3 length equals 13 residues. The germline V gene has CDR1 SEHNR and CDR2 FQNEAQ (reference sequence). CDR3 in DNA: TGTGCCAGCAGCCGGGACAACTCCTACGAGCAGTACTTC. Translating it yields CASSRDNSYEQYF.

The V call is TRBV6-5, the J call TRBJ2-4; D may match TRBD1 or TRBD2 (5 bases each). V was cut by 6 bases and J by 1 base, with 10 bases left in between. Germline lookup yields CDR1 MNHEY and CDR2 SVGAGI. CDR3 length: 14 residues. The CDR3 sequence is CASRTGTAKNIQYF. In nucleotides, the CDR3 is TGTGCCAGCAGAACCGGGACCGCCAAAAACATTCAGTACTTC.

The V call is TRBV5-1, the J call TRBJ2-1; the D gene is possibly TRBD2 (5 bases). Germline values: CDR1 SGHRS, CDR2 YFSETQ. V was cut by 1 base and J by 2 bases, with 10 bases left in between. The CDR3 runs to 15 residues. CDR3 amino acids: CASSLSPGTYNEQFF. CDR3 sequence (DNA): TGCGCCAGCAGCTTGAGTCCGGGGACCTACAATGAGCAGTTCTTC.

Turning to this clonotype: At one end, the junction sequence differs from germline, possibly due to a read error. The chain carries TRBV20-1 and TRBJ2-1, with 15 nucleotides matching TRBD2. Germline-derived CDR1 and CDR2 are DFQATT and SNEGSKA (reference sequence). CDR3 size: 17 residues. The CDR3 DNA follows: TGCAGTGCTGGTACCGGGACTAGCGGGGGGTTCAACAATGAGCAGCTCTTC. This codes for CSAGTGTSGGFNNEQLF.

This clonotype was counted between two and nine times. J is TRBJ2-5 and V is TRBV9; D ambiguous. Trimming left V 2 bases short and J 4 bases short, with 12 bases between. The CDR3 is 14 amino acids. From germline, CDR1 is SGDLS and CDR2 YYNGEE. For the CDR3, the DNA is TGTGCCAGCAGCGTGACTCCGGTGGCAGAGACCCAGTACTTC. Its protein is CASSVTPVAETQYF.

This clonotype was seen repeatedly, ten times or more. DNA of the CDR3: TGTGCCACCAGCGCGGGGGGGCTCTACAATGAGCAGTTCTTC. Translated: CATSAGGLYNEQFF. The rearrangement links TRBV24-1 to TRBJ2-1, with TRBD2 identical over 9 bases. Trimming cost V 7 bases and J 3 bases; bases outside gene matches: 3. Germline CDR1 reads KGHDR; CDR2 reads SFDVKD. This CDR3 contains 14 residues.

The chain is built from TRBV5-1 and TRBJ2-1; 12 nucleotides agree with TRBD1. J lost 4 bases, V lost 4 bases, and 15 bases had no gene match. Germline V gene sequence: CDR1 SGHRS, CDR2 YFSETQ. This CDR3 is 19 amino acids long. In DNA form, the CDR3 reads TGCGCCAGCAGCAAGAACCGGGACAGGGGGCCCTCCTTATACAATGAGCAGTTCTTC. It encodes CASSKNRDRGPSLYNEQFF.

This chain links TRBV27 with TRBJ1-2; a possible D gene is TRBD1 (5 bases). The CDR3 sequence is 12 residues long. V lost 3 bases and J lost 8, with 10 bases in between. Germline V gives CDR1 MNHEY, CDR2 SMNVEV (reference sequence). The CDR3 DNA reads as TGTGCCAGCAGTTTTCCCCAGGGAGGCTACACCTTC. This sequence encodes CASSFPQGGYTF.

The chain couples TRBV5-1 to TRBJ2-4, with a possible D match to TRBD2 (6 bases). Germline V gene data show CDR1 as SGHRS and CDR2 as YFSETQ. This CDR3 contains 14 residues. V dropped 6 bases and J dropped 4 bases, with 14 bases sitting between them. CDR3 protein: CASKVSGLKNIQYF. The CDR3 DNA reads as TGCGCCAGCAAAGTAAGCGGGCTGAAAAACATTCAGTACTTC.

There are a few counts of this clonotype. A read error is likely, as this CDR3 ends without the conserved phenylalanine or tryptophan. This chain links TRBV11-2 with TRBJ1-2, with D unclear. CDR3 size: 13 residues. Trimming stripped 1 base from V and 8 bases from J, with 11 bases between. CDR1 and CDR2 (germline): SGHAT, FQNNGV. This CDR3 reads CASSLVLGIGYTS. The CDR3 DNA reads TGTGCCAGCAGCTTAGTATTAGGGATAGGCTACACCTCC.

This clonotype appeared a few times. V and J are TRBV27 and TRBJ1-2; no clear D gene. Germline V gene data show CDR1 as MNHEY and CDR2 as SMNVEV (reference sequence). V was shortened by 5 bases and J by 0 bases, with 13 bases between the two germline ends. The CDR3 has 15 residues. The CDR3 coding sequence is TGTGCCAGCAGTATGACGGGGAGACCTAACTATGGCTACACCTTC. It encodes CASSMTGRPNYGYTF.

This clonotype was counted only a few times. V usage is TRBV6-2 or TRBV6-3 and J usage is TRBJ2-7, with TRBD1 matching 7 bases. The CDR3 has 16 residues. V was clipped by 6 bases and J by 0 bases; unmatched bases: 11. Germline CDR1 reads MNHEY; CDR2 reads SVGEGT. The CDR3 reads CASRQVGQTNSYEQYF. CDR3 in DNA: TGTGCCAGCAGACAGGTGGGACAGACCAACTCCTACGAGCAGTACTTC.

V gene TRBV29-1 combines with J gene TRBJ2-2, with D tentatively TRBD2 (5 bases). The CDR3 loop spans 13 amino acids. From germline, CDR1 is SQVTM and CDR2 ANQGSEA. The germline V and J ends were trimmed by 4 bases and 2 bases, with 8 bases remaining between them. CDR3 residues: CSVGEPNTGELFF. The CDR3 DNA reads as TGCAGCGTTGGGGAGCCTAACACCGGGGAGCTGTTTTTT.

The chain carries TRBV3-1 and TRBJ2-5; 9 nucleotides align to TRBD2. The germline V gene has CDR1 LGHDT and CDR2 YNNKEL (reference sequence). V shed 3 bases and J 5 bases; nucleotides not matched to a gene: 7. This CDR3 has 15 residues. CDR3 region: CASSHGSGGGETQYF. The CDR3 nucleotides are TGTGCCAGCAGCCATGGTAGCGGGGGAGGTGAGACCCAGTACTTC.

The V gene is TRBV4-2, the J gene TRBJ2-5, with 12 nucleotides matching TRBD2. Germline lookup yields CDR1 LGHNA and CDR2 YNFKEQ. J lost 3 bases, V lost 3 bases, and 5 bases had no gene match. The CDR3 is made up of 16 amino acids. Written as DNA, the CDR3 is TGTGCCAGCAGCCAGGCGCTAGCGGGAGGGGAAGAGACCCAGTACTTC. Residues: CASSQALAGGEETQYF.